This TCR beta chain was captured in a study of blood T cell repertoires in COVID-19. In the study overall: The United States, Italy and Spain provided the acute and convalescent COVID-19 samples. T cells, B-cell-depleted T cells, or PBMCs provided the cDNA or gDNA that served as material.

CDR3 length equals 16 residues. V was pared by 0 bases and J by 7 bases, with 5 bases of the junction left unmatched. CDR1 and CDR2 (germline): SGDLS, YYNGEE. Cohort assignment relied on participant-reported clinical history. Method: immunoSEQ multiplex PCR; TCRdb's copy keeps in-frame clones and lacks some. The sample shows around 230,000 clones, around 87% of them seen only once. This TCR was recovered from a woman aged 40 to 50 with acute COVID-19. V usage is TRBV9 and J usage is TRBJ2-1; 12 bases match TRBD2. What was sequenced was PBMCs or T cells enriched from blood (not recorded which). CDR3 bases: TGTGCCAGCAGCGTAGGGGCTGGGACTAGCGGGAATGAGCAGTTCTTC. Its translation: CASSVGAGTSGNEQFF.